This T cell receptor beta chain emerged from a study of T cells in Graves' hyperthyroidism and ophthalmopathy. The TCR beta CDR3 regions underwent amplification using RNA transcripts as the source. RT-PCR in the first round (using the HTBI primer set) targeted the TCR CDR3. Each CDR3 protein is one row after TCRdb ran MiXCR on the multiplex PCR reads. The sample has approximately 720,000 distinct CDR3 sequences; roughly a sixth are singletons. The CDR3 contains 18 residues. Per the germline V gene, CDR1 is LGHDT and CDR2 is YNNKEL (reference sequence). The ends lost 5 bases at V and 4 bases at J; junction bases unmatched: 16.

The clonotype was recovered from a woman aged 50 to 65 with Graves' hyperthyroidism that later progressed to Graves' ophthalmopathy. Specimen: blood. V usage is TRBV3-1 and J usage is TRBJ2-3, with 9 bases matching TRBD1. The CDR3 coding sequence is TGTGCCAGCAGCTATAAAGGGGGTGGGACAGGGTTTTCAGATACGCAGTATTTT. Amino acid sequence: CASSYKGGGTGFSDTQYF.